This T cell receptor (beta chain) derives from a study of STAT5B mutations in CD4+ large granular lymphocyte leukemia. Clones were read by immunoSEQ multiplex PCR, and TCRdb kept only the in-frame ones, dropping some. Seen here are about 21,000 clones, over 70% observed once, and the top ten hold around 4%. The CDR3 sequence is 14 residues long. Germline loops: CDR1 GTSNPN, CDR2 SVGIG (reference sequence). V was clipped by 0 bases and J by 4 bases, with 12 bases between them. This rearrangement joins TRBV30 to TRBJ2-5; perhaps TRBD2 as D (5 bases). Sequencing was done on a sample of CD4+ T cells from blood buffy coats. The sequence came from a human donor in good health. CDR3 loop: CAWSVGGGRETQYF. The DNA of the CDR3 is TGTGCCTGGAGTGTCGGCGGCGGGCGAGAGACCCAGTACTTC. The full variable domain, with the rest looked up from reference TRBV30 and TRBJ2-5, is SQTIHQWPATLVQPVGSPLSLECTVEGTSNPNLYWYRQAAGRGLQLLFYSVGIGQISSEVPQNLSASRPQDRQFILSSKKLLLSDSGFYLCAWSVGGGRETQYFGPGTRLLVL.